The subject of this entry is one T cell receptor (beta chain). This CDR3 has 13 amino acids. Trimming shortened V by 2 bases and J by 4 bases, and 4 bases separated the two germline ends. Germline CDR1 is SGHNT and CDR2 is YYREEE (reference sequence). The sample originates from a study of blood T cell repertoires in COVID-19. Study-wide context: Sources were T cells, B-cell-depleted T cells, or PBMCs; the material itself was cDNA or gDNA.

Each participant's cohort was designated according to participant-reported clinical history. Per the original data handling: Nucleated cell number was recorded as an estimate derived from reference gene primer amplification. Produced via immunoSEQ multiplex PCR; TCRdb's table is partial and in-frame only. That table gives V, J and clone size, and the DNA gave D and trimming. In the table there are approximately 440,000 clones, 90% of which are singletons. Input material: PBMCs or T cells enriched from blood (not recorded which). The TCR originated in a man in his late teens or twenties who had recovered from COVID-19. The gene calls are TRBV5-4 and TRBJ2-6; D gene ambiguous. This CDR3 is CASSFSGANVLTF. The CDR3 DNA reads TGTGCCAGCAGCTTCTCCGGGGCCAACGTCCTGACTTTC.